This T cell receptor (beta chain) was sequenced during a study of a mutant IDH1 vaccine in newly diagnosed glioma. TCRdb keeps only in-frame clones here, not all; method: immunoSEQ multiplex PCR. The repertoire holds 20,000 to 25,000 clones, 70% to 80% seen once, with about 8.2% in the top ten. Specified time point: week 11, during vaccination. Doses comprised 300 ug of mutant IDH1 20-mer peptide each, plus topical imiquimod. On this clone: Its antigen remains unidentified.

CDR3 length equals 15 residues. The J segment lost 9 bases and the V segment lost 0 bases, leaving 6 bases of the junction unmatched. The V gene's germline CDR1 is MRHNA and CDR2 SNTAGT. The chain carries TRBV6-4 and TRBJ2-1; 9 bases fit TRBD2. The sequenced sample was PBMCs, obtained from a glioma patient whose treatment included an IDH1 peptide vaccine. The receptor comes from a man aged 40-49 years with glioma. The DNA for the CDR3 is TGTGCCAGCAGTGACTCGACCAGCGGGGGGAGTGAGCAGTTCTTC. This translates into CASSDSTSGGSEQFF.